The 29 T cell receptor beta chains given below trace back to one sample, sequenced in a study of cytomegalovirus exposure and HLA in healthy donors. Amplification used 60 Vbeta primers and 13 Jbeta primers. This table comes from immunoSEQ multiplex PCR, and its TCRdb copy is limited to in-frame clones, with some not included. This table has 180,000 or so clones, 65% to 85% appearing once. Sequencing used PBMCs. The receptor set was obtained from a woman aged 45-65 years in good health and CMV-seropositive.

The rearrangement joins TRBV5-1 to TRBJ2-7; 7 bases line up with TRBD1. Per germline, CDR1 SGHRS and CDR2 YFSETQ. J lost 6 bases, V lost 6 bases, and 3 bases had no gene match. This CDR3 is built from 11 residues. Here the CDR3 reads CASKRGPEQYF. CDR3 coding DNA: TGCGCCAGCAAAAGGGGGCCCGAGCAGTACTTC. The variable domain in full, with the rest retrieved from reference TRBV5-1 and TRBJ2-7, is KAGVTQTPRYLIKTRGQQVTLSCSPISGHRSVSWYQQTPGQGLQFLFEYFSETQRNKGNFPGRFSGRQFSNSRSEMNVSTLELGDSALYLCASKRGPEQYFGPGTRLTVT.

The chain is built from TRBV27 and TRBJ2-2; no clear D. Germline V gene lookup returns CDR1 MNHEY and CDR2 SMNVEV (reference sequence). V lost 3 bases, J lost 0 bases, and 2 bases lay in between. The CDR3 extends over 13 amino acids. The CDR3 is CASSFANTGELFF. As DNA, the CDR3 is TGTGCCAGCAGTTTCGCGAACACCGGGGAGCTGTTTTTT.

The CDR3 DNA is TGTGCCAGCACCGCGGACAGGGGGCGTCCTGGGGCCAACGTCCTGACTTTC. Its translation: CASTADRGRPGANVLTF. The chain carries TRBV19 and TRBJ2-6, with TRBD1 matching over 11 bases. V trimming: 9 bases; J trimming: 2 bases; junction bases outside the gene matches: 9. The CDR3 loop spans 17 amino acids. The germline V gene encodes CDR1 LNHDA and CDR2 SQIVND (reference sequence).

This chain links TRBV5-4 with TRBJ2-1; 7 bases agree with TRBD1. CDR1 SGHNT and CDR2 YYREEE come from the germline V gene (reference sequence). This CDR3 contains 13 residues. The trim removed 0 bases at V and 7 bases at J, leaving 1 base unmatched. The CDR3 DNA sequence: TGTGCCAGCAGCTTGGACAGGGGAAATGAGCAGTTCTTC. It translates to CASSLDRGNEQFF.

The chain employs TRBV7-2 and TRBJ2-5; D gene uncertain. The germline V gene encodes CDR1 SGHTA and CDR2 FQGNSA. This CDR3 has 15 amino acids. V was cut by 1 base and J by 2 bases, with 11 bases left in between. This CDR3 is CASSLVYSEQETQYF. DNA of the CDR3: TGTGCCAGCAGCTTAGTATATTCGGAGCAAGAGACCCAGTACTTC.

This clone was observed once. V gene TRBV5-3 combines with J gene TRBJ2-3, with TRBD1 matching over 7 bases. TRBV5-3 qualifies as an ORF whose function is uncertain. V was pared by 4 bases and J by 5 bases, with 22 bases of the junction left unmatched. CDR3 length equals 19 residues. The CDR3, as DNA: TGTGCCAGAAGCCATACTGCATCACAGGGGCGCATGGGGCAAGATACGCAGTATTTT. Translated: CARSHTASQGRMGQDTQYF.

The J gene is TRBJ1-1, the V gene TRBV19; possible D gene TRBD1, 6 bases. Trimming took 7 bases from V and 5 from J, leaving 20 bases between them. The CDR3 loop spans 15 amino acids. From germline, CDR1 is LNHDA and CDR2 SQIVND (reference sequence). CDR3: CASNNQGRGRTEAFF. Here the CDR3 DNA reads TGTGCCAGTAACAATCAGGGCAGGGGAAGGACTGAAGCTTTCTTT.

The chain links TRBV19 to TRBJ1-2; 9 positions agree with TRBD1. After removal of 11 bases from V and 8 bases from J, the junction contained 9 bases not matched to a gene. Germline V gene sequence: CDR1 LNHDA, CDR2 SQIVND (reference sequence). This CDR3 has 12 amino acids. CDR3 nucleotide sequence: TGTGCCGGATCTACAGGGGGCTGGGGCTACACCTTC. This codes for CAGSTGGWGYTF. Looking up the rest from reference TRBV19 and TRBJ1-2 gives the full variable domain: DGGITQSPKYLFRKEGQNVTLSCEQNLNHDAMYWYRQDPGQGLRLIYYSQIVNDFQKGDIAEGYSVSREKKESFPLTVTSAQKNPTAFYLCAGSTGGWGYTFGSGTRLTVV.

The rearrangement joins TRBV5-4 to TRBJ1-2; D may be TRBD1 (5 bases). Germline CDR1 and CDR2: SGHNT and YYREEE (reference sequence). The CDR3 has 13 residues. V was cut by 4 bases and J by 11 bases, with 18 bases left in between. CDR3 loop: CASSVGTALRYTF. CDR3 DNA: TGTGCCAGCAGCGTAGGGACTGCCCTTCGGTACACCTTC.

The rearrangement joins TRBV7-8 to TRBJ2-1, with 7 bases aligning to TRBD2. In germline, CDR1 is SGHVS, CDR2 FQNEAQ. Trimming took 6 bases from V and 8 from J; bases not matched to a gene: 10. This CDR3 has 14 amino acids. This CDR3 is CASRRGLAVDEQFF. In DNA form, the CDR3 reads TGTGCCAGCAGGCGGGGCCTAGCGGTGGATGAGCAGTTCTTC.

The rearrangement joins TRBV15 to TRBJ1-1, with D maybe TRBD1 (6 bases). Per the germline V gene, CDR1 is LNHNV and CDR2 is YYDKDF (reference sequence). The CDR3 runs to 13 residues. The V end was cut by 6 bases, the J end by 3 bases, with 11 bases between. CDR3 amino acids: CATRWGLDTEAFF. The DNA for the CDR3 is TGTGCCACCAGATGGGGGCTTGACACTGAAGCTTTCTTT.

A single count supports this clone. The genes are TRBV2 and TRBJ1-1, with 8 bases fitting TRBD1. From germline, CDR1 is SNHLY and CDR2 FYNNEI. Trimming took 6 bases from V and 7 from J; bases not matched to a gene: 4. The CDR3 is made up of 12 amino acids. The CDR3 spells CASSKDRDEAFF. In DNA form, the CDR3 reads TGTGCCAGCAGCAAGGACAGGGATGAAGCTTTCTTT.

This clone showed up just once. This chain links TRBV13 with TRBJ2-3; D unclear. Between the trimmed V and J ends, which lost 2 bases and 2 bases, there was a span of 11 bases. Germline V gene lookup returns CDR1 PRHDT and CDR2 FYEKMQ (reference sequence). This CDR3 has 15 amino acids. In DNA form, the CDR3 reads TGTGCCAGCAGCTTAATGACACCTAACACAGATACGCAGTATTTT. Its protein product is CASSLMTPNTDTQYF.

The chain is built from TRBV7-2 and TRBJ2-3; possibly TRBD2 for D (6 bases). Germline V gives CDR1 SGHTA, CDR2 FQGNSA. V was pared by 2 bases and J by 3 bases, with 24 bases between. The CDR3 is 19 amino acids. As DNA, the CDR3 is TGTGCCAGCAGCTTAAGGTCGATCGGAGGGCCAGGGAGGACAGATACGCAGTATTTT. Encoded protein: CASSLRSIGGPGRTDTQYF.

This chain links TRBV18 with TRBJ1-2; D not resolved. Germline values: CDR1 KGHSH, CDR2 LQKENI. The CDR3 extends over 15 amino acids. V lost 0 bases, J lost 8 bases, and 16 bases lay in between. The CDR3 reads CASSPPPLGRGGYTF. As DNA, the CDR3 is TGTGCCAGCTCACCACCGCCCCTCGGGAGAGGCGGCTACACCTTC. The full variable domain, its missing parts supplied by reference TRBV18 and TRBJ1-2, is NAGVMQNPRHLVRRRGQEARLRCSPMKGHSHVYWYRQLPEEGLKFMVYLQKENIIDESGMPKERFSAEFPKEGPSILRIQQVVRGDSAAYFCASSPPPLGRGGYTFGSGTRLTVV.

CDR3 region: CASSEGASGFYNEQFF. As DNA, the CDR3 is TGTGCCAGCAGTGAAGGGGCTAGCGGATTCTACAATGAGCAGTTCTTC. The genes are TRBV6-1 and TRBJ2-1, with 7 bases matching TRBD2. The ends lost 1 base at V and 3 bases at J; junction bases unmatched: 6. This CDR3 comprises 16 residues. Germline-derived CDR1 and CDR2 are MNHNS and SASEGT.

The chain couples TRBV5-5 to TRBJ2-3, with TRBD1 matching over 10 bases. This CDR3 has 15 amino acids. The germline gives CDR1 SGHKS, CDR2 YYEKEE (reference sequence). The V and J ends lost 4 bases and 1 base, in that order; junction bases with no gene match: 3. This CDR3 is CASSLGTGGTDTQYF. The CDR3 DNA reads TGTGCCAGCAGCCTCGGGACAGGGGGCACAGATACGCAGTATTTT.

The chain couples TRBV7-9 to TRBJ2-6, with 9 bases lining up with TRBD1. V trimming: 2 bases; J trimming: 0 bases; junction bases outside the gene matches: 2. This CDR3 has 17 residues. Germline loops: CDR1 SEHNR, CDR2 FQNEAQ (reference sequence). In DNA form, the CDR3 reads TGTGCCAGCAGCTTAACAGGGGGCTCCTCTGGGGCCAACGTCCTGACTTTC. It is translated as CASSLTGGSSGANVLTF.

This chain links TRBV29-1 with TRBJ1-4; possible D gene TRBD1, 5 bases. Trimming removed 7 bases at V and 6 bases at J, with 12 bases between. CDR1 SQVTM and CDR2 ANQGSEA come from the germline V gene. This CDR3 is built from 12 residues. For the CDR3, the DNA is TGCAGCGGACGGGGGGGGGATGAAAAACTGTTTTTT. Amino acid sequence: CSGRGGDEKLFF.

The chain is built from TRBV4-2 and TRBJ1-5, with D unclear. There are 13 residues in the CDR3. With 0 bases removed from V and 9 bases from J, the gap between germline ends came to 9 bases. CDR1 and CDR2 (germline): LGHNA, YNFKEQ. Here the CDR3 reads CASSQERGLPQHF. For the CDR3, the DNA is TGTGCCAGCAGCCAAGAGCGAGGCTTGCCCCAGCATTTT.

This sequence joins TRBV9 and TRBJ1-3, with D tentatively TRBD1 (5 bases). CDR1 and CDR2 from the germline V gene are SGDLS and YYNGEE. The CDR3 is 16 amino acids. V was shortened by 1 base and J by 0 bases, with 11 bases between the two germline ends. CDR3 coding DNA: TGTGCCAGCAGCGTATCTGGGGCAGCCTCTGGAAACACCATATATTTT. This translates into CASSVSGAASGNTIYF.

The chain carries TRBV19 and TRBJ1-2, with TRBD1 matching over 10 bases. V lost 9 bases, J lost 2 bases, and 9 bases stayed unmatched. The germline V gene encodes CDR1 LNHDA and CDR2 SQIVND (reference sequence). This CDR3 is 15 amino acids long. CDR3 region: CASNLGQGFNYGYTF. The DNA for the CDR3 is TGTGCCAGCAATCTGGGACAGGGGTTCAACTATGGCTACACCTTC.

This clone appeared a single time. The chain uses TRBV28 and TRBJ1-5; no firm D call. The CDR3 sequence is 16 residues long. V shed 5 bases and J shed 4 bases, with 18 bases lying between them. CDR1 is MDHEN, CDR2 SYDVKM, per germline. The CDR3 sequence is CASSIIIGGPNQPQHF. The DNA for the CDR3 is TGTGCCAGCAGTATCATAATTGGAGGGCCAAATCAGCCCCAGCATTTT.

The chain joins TRBV7-9 to TRBJ2-5; 7 bases are a match to TRBD2. This CDR3 has 17 amino acids. Germline V gene lookup returns CDR1 SEHNR and CDR2 FQNEAQ (reference sequence). Unmatched junction bases numbered 12, after V lost 0 bases and J lost 5 bases. The CDR3 sequence: CASSLAPRGGPRETQYF. The DNA for the CDR3 is TGTGCCAGCAGCTTAGCCCCCCGCGGGGGACCACGTGAGACCCAGTACTTC.

V and J are TRBV7-3 and TRBJ2-7, with 8 positions matching TRBD1. J was trimmed by 2 bases and V by 3 bases; bases with no gene match: 6. Per germline, CDR1 SGHTA and CDR2 FQGTGA. The CDR3 sequence is 15 residues long. The CDR3 sequence is CASSLRAGGAYEQYF. For the CDR3, the DNA is TGTGCCAGCAGCTTGCGGGCAGGGGGCGCCTACGAGCAGTACTTC.

There are a few counts of this clone. This sequence joins TRBV5-1 and TRBJ2-3; D is unresolved. The germline V gene encodes CDR1 SGHRS and CDR2 YFSETQ. With 6 bases removed from V and 2 bases from J, the gap between germline ends came to 13 bases. This CDR3 spans 14 amino acids. The CDR3 DNA reads TGCGCCAGCACTAATAGAGCCTTCACAGATACGCAGTATTTT. Amino acids: CASTNRAFTDTQYF. Based on the CDR3 plus reference TRBV5-1 and TRBJ2-3, the full variable domain is KAGVTQTPRYLIKTRGQQVTLSCSPISGHRSVSWYQQTPGQGLQFLFEYFSETQRNKGNFPGRFSGRQFSNSRSEMNVSTLELGDSALYLCASTNRAFTDTQYFGPGTRLTVL.

The V gene is TRBV5-4, the J gene TRBJ1-1; D not resolved. The ends were cut back, 2 bases at V and 1 base at J, with 9 bases in the middle. The CDR3 contains 14 residues. CDR1 is SGHNT, CDR2 YYREEE, per germline (reference sequence). The CDR3 spells CASSFSTGNTEAFF. The CDR3 DNA reads as TGTGCCAGCAGCTTTTCGACGGGGAACACTGAAGCTTTCTTT.

This clone was seen once. CDR3 bases: TGCGCCAGCAGCCATATCAGAGCGGGGGGCCTCGATACGCAGTATTTT. Protein product: CASSHIRAGGLDTQYF. The chain carries TRBV4-1 and TRBJ2-3; TRBD2 matches 9 bases. The CDR3 length is 16 residues. Trimming took 3 bases from V and 6 from J; bases not matched to a gene: 10. Germline V gene data show CDR1 as MGHRA and CDR2 as YSYEKL.

The chain recombines TRBV27 with TRBJ1-6, with 7 bases lining up with TRBD1. This CDR3 spans 19 amino acids. V gave up 5 bases and J gave up 6 bases; unmatched junction bases: 19. Germline CDR1 MNHEY, CDR2 SMNVEV (reference sequence). The DNA of the CDR3 is TGTGCCAGCAGTCCGCGTGGGACAGACTCTACCGGGGGTAATTCACCCCTCCACTTT. This encodes CASSPRGTDSTGGNSPLHF.